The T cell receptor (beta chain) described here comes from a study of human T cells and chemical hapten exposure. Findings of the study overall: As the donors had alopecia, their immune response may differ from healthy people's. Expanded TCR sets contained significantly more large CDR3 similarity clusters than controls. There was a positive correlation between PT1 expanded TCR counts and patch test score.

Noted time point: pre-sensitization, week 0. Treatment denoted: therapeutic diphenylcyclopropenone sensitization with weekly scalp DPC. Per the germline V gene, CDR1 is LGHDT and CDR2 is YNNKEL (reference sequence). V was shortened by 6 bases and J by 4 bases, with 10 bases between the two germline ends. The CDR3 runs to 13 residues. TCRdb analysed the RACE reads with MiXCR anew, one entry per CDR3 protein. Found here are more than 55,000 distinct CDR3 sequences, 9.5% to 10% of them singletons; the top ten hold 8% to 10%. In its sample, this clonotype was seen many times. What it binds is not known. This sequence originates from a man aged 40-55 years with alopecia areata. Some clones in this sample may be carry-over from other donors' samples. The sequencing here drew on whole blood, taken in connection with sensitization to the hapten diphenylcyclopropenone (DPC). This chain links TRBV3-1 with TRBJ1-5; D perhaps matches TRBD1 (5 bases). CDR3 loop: CASSGRGNQPQHF. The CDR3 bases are TGTGCCAGCAGTGGTCGGGGGAATCAGCCCCAGCATTTT. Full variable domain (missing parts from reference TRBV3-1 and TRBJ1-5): DTAVSQTPKYLVTQMGNDKSIKCEQNLGHDTMYWYKQDSKKFLKIMFSYNNKELIINETVPNRFSPKSPDKAHLNLHINSLELGDSAVYFCASSGRGNQPQHFGDGTRLSIL.